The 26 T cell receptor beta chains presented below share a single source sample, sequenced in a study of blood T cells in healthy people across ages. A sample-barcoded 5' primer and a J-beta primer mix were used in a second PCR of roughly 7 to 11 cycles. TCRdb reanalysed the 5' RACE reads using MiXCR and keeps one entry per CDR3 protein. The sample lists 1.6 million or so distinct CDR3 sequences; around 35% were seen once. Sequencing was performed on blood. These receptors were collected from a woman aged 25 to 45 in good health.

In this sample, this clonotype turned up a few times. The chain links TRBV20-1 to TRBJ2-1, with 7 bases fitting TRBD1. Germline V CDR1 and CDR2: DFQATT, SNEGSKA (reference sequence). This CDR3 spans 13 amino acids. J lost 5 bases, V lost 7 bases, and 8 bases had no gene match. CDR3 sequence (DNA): TGCAGTGTTCGGCGAGGGACAGACAATGAGCAGTTCTTC. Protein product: CSVRRGTDNEQFF.

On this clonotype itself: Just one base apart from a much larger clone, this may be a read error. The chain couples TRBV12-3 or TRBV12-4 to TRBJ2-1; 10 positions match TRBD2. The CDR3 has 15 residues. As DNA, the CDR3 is TGTGCCGGCAGTCCTCTAGCGGGAGTATACGATGAGCAGTTCTTC. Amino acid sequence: CAGSPLAGVYDEQFF.

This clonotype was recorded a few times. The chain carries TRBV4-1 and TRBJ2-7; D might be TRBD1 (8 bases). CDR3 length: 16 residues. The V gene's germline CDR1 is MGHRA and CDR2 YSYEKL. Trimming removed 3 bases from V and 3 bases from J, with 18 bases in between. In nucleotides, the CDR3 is TGCGCCAGCAGCCATGGGGGGGACAGGTTTAGCTACGAGCAGTACTTC. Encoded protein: CASSHGGDRFSYEQYF.

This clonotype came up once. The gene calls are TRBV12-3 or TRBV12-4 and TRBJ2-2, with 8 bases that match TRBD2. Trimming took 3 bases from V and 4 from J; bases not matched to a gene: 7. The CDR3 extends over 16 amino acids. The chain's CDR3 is CASSLKSGRVTGELFF. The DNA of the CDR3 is TGTGCCAGCAGTTTGAAAAGCGGGAGAGTCACCGGGGAGCTGTTTTTT.

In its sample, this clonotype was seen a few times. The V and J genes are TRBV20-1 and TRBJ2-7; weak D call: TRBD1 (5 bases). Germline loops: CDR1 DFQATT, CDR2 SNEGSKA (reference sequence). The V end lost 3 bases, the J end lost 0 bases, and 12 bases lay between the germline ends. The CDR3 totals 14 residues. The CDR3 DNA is TGCAGTGCTAGGGGTTTGGACAACTCCTACGAGCAGTACTTC. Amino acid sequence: CSARGLDNSYEQYF.

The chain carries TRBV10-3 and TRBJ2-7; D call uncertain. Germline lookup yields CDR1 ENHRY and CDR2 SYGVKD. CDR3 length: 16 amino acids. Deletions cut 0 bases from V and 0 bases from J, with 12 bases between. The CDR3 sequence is CAISESRARSSYEQYF. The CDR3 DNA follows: TGTGCCATCAGTGAGTCAAGAGCGCGAAGCTCCTACGAGCAGTACTTC.

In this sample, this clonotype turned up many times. CDR3 region: CSAPYGTPQQFF. The CDR3 region has the DNA TGCAGTGCTCCTTATGGGACTCCCCAGCAGTTCTTC. This chain uses TRBV20-1 with TRBJ2-1; tentative D call: TRBD2 (6 bases). The CDR3 has 12 residues. V lost 5 bases, J lost 11 bases, and 16 bases lay in between. Germline V gives CDR1 DFQATT, CDR2 SNEGSKA (reference sequence).

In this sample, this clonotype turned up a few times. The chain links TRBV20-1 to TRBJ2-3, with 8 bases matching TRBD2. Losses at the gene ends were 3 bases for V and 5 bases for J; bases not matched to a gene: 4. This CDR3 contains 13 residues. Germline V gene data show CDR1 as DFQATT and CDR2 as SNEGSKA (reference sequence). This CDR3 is CSASGGAQDTQYF. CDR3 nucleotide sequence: TGCAGTGCTAGCGGGGGGGCCCAAGATACGCAGTATTTT.

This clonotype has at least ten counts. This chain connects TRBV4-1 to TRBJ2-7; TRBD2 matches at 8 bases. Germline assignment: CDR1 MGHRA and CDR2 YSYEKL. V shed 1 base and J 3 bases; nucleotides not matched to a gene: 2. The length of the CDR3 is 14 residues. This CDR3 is CASSQAGGSYEQYF. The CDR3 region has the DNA TGCGCCAGCAGCCAAGCGGGGGGGAGCTACGAGCAGTACTTC.

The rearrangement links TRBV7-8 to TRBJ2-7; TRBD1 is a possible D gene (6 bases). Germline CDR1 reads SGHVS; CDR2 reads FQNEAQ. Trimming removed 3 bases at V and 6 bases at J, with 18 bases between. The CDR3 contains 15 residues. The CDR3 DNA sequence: TGTGCCAGCAGCTTTCACGGGACAACTATTACCGAGCAGTACTTC. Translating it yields CASSFHGTTITEQYF.

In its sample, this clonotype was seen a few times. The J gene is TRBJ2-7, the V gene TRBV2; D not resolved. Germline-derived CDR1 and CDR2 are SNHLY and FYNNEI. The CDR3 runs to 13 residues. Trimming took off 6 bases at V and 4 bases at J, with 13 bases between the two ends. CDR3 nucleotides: TGTGCCAGCAGACGAGACGAACTATACGAGCAGTACTTC. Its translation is CASRRDELYEQYF.

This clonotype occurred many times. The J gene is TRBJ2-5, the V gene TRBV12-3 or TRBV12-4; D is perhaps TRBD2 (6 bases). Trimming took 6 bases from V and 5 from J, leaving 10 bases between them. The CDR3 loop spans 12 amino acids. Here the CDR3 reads CASRRREETQYF. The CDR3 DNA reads TGTGCCAGCAGAAGGAGGGAGGAGACCCAGTACTTC.

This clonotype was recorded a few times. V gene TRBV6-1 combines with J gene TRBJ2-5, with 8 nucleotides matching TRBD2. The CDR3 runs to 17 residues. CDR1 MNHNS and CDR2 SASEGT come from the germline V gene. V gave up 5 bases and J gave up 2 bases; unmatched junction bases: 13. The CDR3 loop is CASSQIWVQRGQETQYF. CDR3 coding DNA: TGTGCCAGCAGTCAGATCTGGGTCCAGCGGGGGCAAGAGACCCAGTACTTC.

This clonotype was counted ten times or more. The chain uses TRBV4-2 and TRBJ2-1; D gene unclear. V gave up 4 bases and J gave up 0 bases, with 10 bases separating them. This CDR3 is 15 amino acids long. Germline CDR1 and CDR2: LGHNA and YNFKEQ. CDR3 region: CASSPSISSYNEQFF. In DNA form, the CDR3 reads TGTGCCAGCAGCCCCTCTATCAGCTCCTACAATGAGCAGTTCTTC.

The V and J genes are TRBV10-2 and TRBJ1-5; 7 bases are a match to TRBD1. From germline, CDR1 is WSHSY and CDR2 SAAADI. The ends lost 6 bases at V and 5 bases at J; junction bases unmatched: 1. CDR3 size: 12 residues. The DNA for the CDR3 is TGCGCCAGCAGCACAGGGGATCAGCCCCAGCATTTT. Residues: CASSTGDQPQHF.

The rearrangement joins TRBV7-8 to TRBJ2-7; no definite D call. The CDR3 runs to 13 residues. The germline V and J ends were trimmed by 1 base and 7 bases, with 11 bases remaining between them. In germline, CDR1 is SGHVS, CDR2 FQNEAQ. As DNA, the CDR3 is TGTGCCAGCAGCTTAGAAGGGTTCTGGGAGCAGTACTTC. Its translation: CASSLEGFWEQYF.

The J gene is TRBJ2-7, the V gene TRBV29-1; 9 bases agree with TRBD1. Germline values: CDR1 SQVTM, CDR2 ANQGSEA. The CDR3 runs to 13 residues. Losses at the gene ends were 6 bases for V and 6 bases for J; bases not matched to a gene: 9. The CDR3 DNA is TGCAGCGTCCGCAGGGACAGGGCCGGCGAGCAGTACTTC. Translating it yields CSVRRDRAGEQYF.

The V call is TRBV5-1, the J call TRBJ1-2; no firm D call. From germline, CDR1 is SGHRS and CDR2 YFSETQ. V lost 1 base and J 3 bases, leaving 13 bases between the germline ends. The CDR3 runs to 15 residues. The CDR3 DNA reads TGCGCCAGCAGCTTGTTTCCGGGGAAAGACTATGGCTACACCTTC. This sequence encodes CASSLFPGKDYGYTF.

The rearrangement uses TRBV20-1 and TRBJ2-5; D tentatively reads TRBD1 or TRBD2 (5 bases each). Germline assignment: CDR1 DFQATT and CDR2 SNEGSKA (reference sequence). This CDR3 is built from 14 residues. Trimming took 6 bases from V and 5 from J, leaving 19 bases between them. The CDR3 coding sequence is TGCAGTGCCACGGACTTTTGGGGCTGGGAGACCCAGTACTTC. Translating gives CSATDFWGWETQYF.

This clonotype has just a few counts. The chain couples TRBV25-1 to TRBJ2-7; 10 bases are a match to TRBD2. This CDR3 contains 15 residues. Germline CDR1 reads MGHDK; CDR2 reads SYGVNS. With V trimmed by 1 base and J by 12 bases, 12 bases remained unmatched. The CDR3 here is CASSESGLAEGYSYF. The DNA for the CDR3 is TGTGCCAGCAGTGAATCCGGACTAGCGGAAGGATACTCGTACTTC.

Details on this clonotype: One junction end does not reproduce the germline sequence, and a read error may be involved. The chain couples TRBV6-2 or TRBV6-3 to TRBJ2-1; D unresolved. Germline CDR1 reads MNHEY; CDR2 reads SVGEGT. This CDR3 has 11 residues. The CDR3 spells CASRSYDEQFF. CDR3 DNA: TGTGCCAGCAGATCCTACGATGAGCAGTTCTTC.

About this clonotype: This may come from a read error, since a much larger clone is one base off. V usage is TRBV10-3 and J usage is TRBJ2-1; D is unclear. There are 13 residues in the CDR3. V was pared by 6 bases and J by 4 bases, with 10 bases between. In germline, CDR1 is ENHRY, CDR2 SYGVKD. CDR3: CAIRESGYNEQFF. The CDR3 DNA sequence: TGTGCCATCAGGGAATCGGGTTACAATGAGCAGTTCTTC.

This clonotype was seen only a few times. CDR3 loop: CASSMGDSSYEQYF. The CDR3, as DNA: TGCGCCAGCAGTATGGGGGACAGTTCCTACGAGCAGTACTTC. The chain couples TRBV5-1 to TRBJ2-7; 7 bases map to TRBD1. Germline CDR1 SGHRS, CDR2 YFSETQ. Losses at the gene ends were 5 bases for V and 1 base for J; bases not matched to a gene: 6. There are 14 residues in the CDR3. The whole variable domain, filled in from reference TRBV5-1 and TRBJ2-7, reads KAGVTQTPRYLIKTRGQQVTLSCSPISGHRSVSWYQQTPGQGLQFLFEYFSETQRNKGNFPGRFSGRQFSNSRSEMNVSTLELGDSALYLCASSMGDSSYEQYFGPGTRLTVT.

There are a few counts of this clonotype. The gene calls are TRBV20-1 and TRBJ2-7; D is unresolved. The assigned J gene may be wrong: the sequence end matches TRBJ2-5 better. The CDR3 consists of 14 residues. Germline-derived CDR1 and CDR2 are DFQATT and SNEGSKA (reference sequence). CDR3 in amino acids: CSALLDRAKETQYF. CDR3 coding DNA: TGCAGTGCTCTGCTCGACCGAGCTAAAGAGACCCAGTACTTC.

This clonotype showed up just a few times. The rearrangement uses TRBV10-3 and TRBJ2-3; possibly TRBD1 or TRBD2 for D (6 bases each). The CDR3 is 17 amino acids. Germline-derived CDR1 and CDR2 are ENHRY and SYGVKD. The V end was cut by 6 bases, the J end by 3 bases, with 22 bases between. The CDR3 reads CAISQHPTGSGTDTQYF. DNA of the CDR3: TGTGCCATCAGCCAACATCCAACAGGGAGCGGGACAGATACGCAGTATTTT.

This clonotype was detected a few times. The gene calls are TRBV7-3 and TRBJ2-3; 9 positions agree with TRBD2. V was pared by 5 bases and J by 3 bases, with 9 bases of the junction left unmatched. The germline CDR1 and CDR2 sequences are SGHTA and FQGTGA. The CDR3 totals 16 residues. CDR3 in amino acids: CASSVRLAVLTDTQYF. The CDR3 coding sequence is TGTGCCAGCAGCGTGCGACTAGCGGTCTTGACAGATACGCAGTATTTT.